The 17 T cell receptor beta chains given below trace back to one sample, sequenced in a study of post-analysis software for immune sequencing data. Their cognate antigens are unknown. cDNA libraries of TCR beta carried unique molecular identifiers. TCRdb used MiXCR to reprocess the PCR reads, holding one entry per CDR3 protein. Among roughly 400,000 distinct CDR3 sequences, about 39% were seen once, and the ten largest hold around 8%. Study-level findings and limits: Comparison of patients with controls showed five TRBV segments more frequent in patients, TRBV5-6, TRBV5-1 and TRBV20-1 among them.

Input material: blood. The receptors come from a girl aged 2-10 years with multiple sclerosis.

This rearrangement joins TRBV10-3 to TRBJ2-7; D is uncertain. V lost 10 bases to trimming and J lost 6 bases, with 25 bases between them. The CDR3 loop spans 15 amino acids. From germline, CDR1 is ENHRY and CDR2 SYGVKD. In DNA, the CDR3 is TGTGCCACCACTGGCGAGGCCGTGCTGCTACGCGAGCAGTACTTC. Protein sequence: CATTGEAVLLREQYF.

The chain couples TRBV11-2 to TRBJ1-5, with D perhaps matching TRBD1 (6 bases). V dropped 3 bases and J dropped 1 base, with 13 bases sitting between them. This CDR3 has 16 residues. Germline CDR1 is SGHAT and CDR2 is FQNNGV. The CDR3 region is CASSFRQDHSNQPQHF. CDR3 bases: TGTGCCAGCAGCTTCCGACAGGATCACAGCAATCAGCCCCAGCATTTT.

The rearrangement links TRBV29-1 to TRBJ2-7; D remains ambiguous. The CDR3 runs to 11 residues. Germline-derived CDR1 and CDR2 are SQVTM and ANQGSEA. Between the trimmed V and J ends, which lost 8 bases and 5 bases, there was a span of 13 bases. The CDR3 DNA follows: TGCAGCTGCCGGCACGGCGACGAGCAGTACTTC. Amino acids: CSCRHGDEQYF.

A word on this clonotype: Relative to the germline gene, one junction end is altered; a read error may explain this. This rearrangement joins TRBV20-1 to TRBJ1-6; no definite D call. The CDR3 has 14 amino acids. CDR1 and CDR2 (germline): DFQATT, SNEGSKA (reference sequence). This chain's CDR3 is CSARDLVYNAPLHF. The CDR3 DNA reads TGCAGTGCTAGAGATCTAGTGTATAATGCACCCCTCCACTTT.

This clonotype has only a few counts. The chain is built from TRBV25-1 and TRBJ2-7; no clear D. Trimming took 4 bases from V and 3 from J, leaving 7 bases between them. The CDR3 is 12 residues long. Germline values: CDR1 MGHDK, CDR2 SYGVNS. The CDR3 sequence: CASSVYNYEQYF. CDR3 nucleotides: TGTGCCAGCAGTGTTTATAACTACGAGCAGTACTTC.

The chain links TRBV7-6 to TRBJ1-6; D remains unclear. Germline V lookup: CDR1 SGHVS, CDR2 FNYEAQ. The V end was cut by 6 bases, the J end by 6 bases, with 9 bases between. The CDR3 has 13 residues. For the CDR3, the DNA is TGTGCCAGCAGATCCTGGGGTAATTCACCCCTCCACTTT. Translating it yields CASRSWGNSPLHF.

This chain uses TRBV6-2 or TRBV6-3 with TRBJ1-5, with D unclear. The CDR3 spans 15 residues. Trimming took 5 bases from V and 4 from J, leaving 15 bases between them. CDR1 and CDR2 from the germline V gene are MNHEY and SVGEGT. The CDR3 here is CASSGFRFGNQPQHF. The CDR3 DNA follows: TGTGCCAGCAGTGGGTTCAGGTTTGGGAATCAGCCCCAGCATTTT.

This clonotype was seen only once. V usage is TRBV4-3 and J usage is TRBJ2-2; D not resolved. This CDR3 is 12 amino acids long. Trimming stripped 0 bases from V and 6 bases from J, with 2 bases between. Per the germline V gene, CDR1 is LGHNA and CDR2 is YSLEER. In DNA, the CDR3 is TGCGCCAGCAGCCAAGATTCCGGGGAGCTGTTTTTT. It encodes CASSQDSGELFF.

This sequence joins TRBV28 and TRBJ1-1, with D unclear. CDR1 is MDHEN, CDR2 SYDVKM, per germline. Trimming took 5 bases from V and 5 from J, leaving 18 bases between them. The CDR3 length is 15 residues. CDR3 sequence (DNA): TGTGCCAGCAGTGACTTTGCGGGGTATGGAACTGAAGCTTTCTTT. This translates into CASSDFAGYGTEAFF.

Turning to this clonotype: Here the CDR3 omits its conserved ending phenylalanine or tryptophan, so a read error is the likely source. The gene calls are TRBV27 and TRBJ2-1; TRBD1 aligns across 9 bases. The CDR3 spans 15 residues. Germline values: CDR1 MNHEY, CDR2 SMNVEV (reference sequence). Trimming at V came to 3 bases and at J to 8 bases, leaving 8 bases not matched to a gene. The CDR3 coding sequence is TGTGCCAGCAGTTTCCCCACAGGGGGCAGCGATGAGCAGTTCCTC. Protein: CASSFPTGGSDEQFL.

V gene TRBV7-2 combines with J gene TRBJ1-2; maybe TRBD1 (5 bases). V was pared by 0 bases and J by 8 bases, with 10 bases between. Looked up from germline, CDR1 is SGHTA and CDR2 is FQGNSA. The CDR3 is 13 residues long. The CDR3 DNA is TGTGCCAGCAGCTTAGCCAGGGCGGAGGGCTACACCTTC. Its protein is CASSLARAEGYTF.

This clonotype was found a few times. The gene calls are TRBV20-1 and TRBJ2-7; 8 positions match TRBD1. The V gene end was trimmed by 2 bases and the J gene end by 2 bases; junction bases not matched to a gene: 5. The CDR3 is 14 amino acids. From germline, CDR1 is DFQATT and CDR2 SNEGSKA (reference sequence). The CDR3 sequence: CSARQNRGTYEQYF. The CDR3 coding sequence is TGCAGTGCTAGACAAAACAGGGGGACCTACGAGCAGTACTTC.

This clonotype occurred a few times. The chain combines TRBV4-2 with TRBJ2-7; 7 nucleotides match TRBD1. Germline V gene sequence: CDR1 LGHNA, CDR2 YNFKEQ. This CDR3 spans 17 amino acids. The J segment lost 0 bases and the V segment lost 0 bases, leaving 8 bases of the junction unmatched. In DNA form, the CDR3 reads TGTGCCAGCAGCCAAGATGGGGACAGTGGGAGCTCCTACGAGCAGTACTTC. This translates into CASSQDGDSGSSYEQYF.

This chain connects TRBV29-1 to TRBJ1-2; 11 bases align to TRBD1. This CDR3 has 17 residues. Germline values: CDR1 SQVTM, CDR2 ANQGSEA. With V trimmed by 1 base and J by 8 bases, 15 bases remained unmatched. The CDR3 DNA reads TGCAGCGTTGAAGTCAGGACAGGGGGCCGTCTCCCTATCGGCTACACCTTC. This sequence encodes CSVEVRTGGRLPIGYTF.

This clonotype appeared a few times. This chain uses TRBV6-5 with TRBJ1-2; D unclear. V lost 2 bases to trimming and J lost 0 bases, with 13 bases between them. CDR1 and CDR2 (germline): MNHEY, SVGAGI. The CDR3 runs 16 residues. The CDR3 loop reads CASSYGAGRTNYGYTF. For the CDR3, the DNA is TGTGCCAGCAGTTACGGCGCGGGCAGGACTAACTATGGCTACACCTTC.

The rearrangement joins TRBV28 to TRBJ2-3, with D unclear. V lost 5 bases and J lost 4, with 13 bases in between. From germline, CDR1 is MDHEN and CDR2 SYDVKM. This CDR3 has 14 residues. DNA for the CDR3: TGTGCCAGCAGTCTTCCCCACTCCGCAGATACGCAGTATTTT. As protein: CASSLPHSADTQYF.

The CDR3 DNA is TGTGCCAGCACCCTACAGGGGGCCGGGGAGCTGTTTTTT. As protein: CASTLQGAGELFF. The V call is TRBV12-3 or TRBV12-4, the J call TRBJ2-2; TRBD1 matches at 8 bases. CDR3 length: 13 amino acids. With V trimmed by 7 bases and J by 6 bases, 4 bases remained unmatched.